Each of the 29 T cell receptor beta chains below was sequenced from the same sample in a study of blood T cell repertoires in COVID-19. Method: immunoSEQ multiplex PCR; TCRdb's copy keeps in-frame clones and lacks some. The table has a few hundred thousand clones, about 89% seen once; the top ten hold about 9.5%. Material: PBMCs or T cells enriched from blood (not recorded which). Every receptor here comes from a woman aged 40 to 50 who had recovered from COVID-19.

The chain is built from TRBV9 and TRBJ2-7; TRBD2 aligns across 8 bases. CDR3 size: 13 residues. V was pared by 3 bases and J by 1 base, with 0 bases of the junction left unmatched. Germline CDR1 reads SGDLS; CDR2 reads YYNGEE. The CDR3 nucleotides are TGTGCCAGCAGCGAGCGGGGGTCCTACGAGCAGTACTTC. Amino acid sequence: CASSERGSYEQYF.

The chain recombines TRBV19 with TRBJ1-1; 7 bases align to TRBD1. The CDR3 totals 17 residues. The V and J ends lost 3 bases and 1 base, in that order; junction bases with no gene match: 11. Germline V gives CDR1 LNHDA, CDR2 SQIVND (reference sequence). The DNA of the CDR3 is TGTGCCAGTAGTATTAGTCAGGGGGAGGTTGGGAACACTGAAGCTTTCTTT. Amino acids: CASSISQGEVGNTEAFF.

V and J are TRBV15 and TRBJ1-2, with D unresolved. Trimming shortened V by 0 bases and J by 1 base, and 9 bases separated the two germline ends. In germline, CDR1 is LNHNV, CDR2 YYDKDF (reference sequence). The CDR3 consists of 15 residues. In DNA form, the CDR3 reads TGTGCCACCAGCAGAGATAACAGTTTTAACTATGGCTACACCTTC. Its translation is CATSRDNSFNYGYTF.

V usage is TRBV24-1 and J usage is TRBJ1-5; D is uncertain. This CDR3 is built from 21 residues. CDR1 and CDR2 (germline): KGHDR, SFDVKD. With 2 bases removed from V and 0 bases from J, the gap between germline ends came to 25 bases. CDR3 in DNA: TGTGCCACCAGTGATTGCGGACCCGGGAGGCAGGCGGTCTATAGCAATCAGCCCCAGCATTTT. This sequence encodes CATSDCGPGRQAVYSNQPQHF.

The chain links TRBV7-3 to TRBJ2-2, with D unclear. Trimming removed 1 base from V and 2 bases from J, with 11 bases in between. The CDR3 consists of 16 residues. Germline-derived CDR1 and CDR2 are SGHTA and FQGTGA. The CDR3 DNA sequence: TGTGCCAGCAGCTTAAATTCCGGGTTAAACACCGGGGAGCTGTTTTTT. As protein: CASSLNSGLNTGELFF.

V usage is TRBV19 and J usage is TRBJ1-1; 7 nucleotides agree with TRBD1. This CDR3 has 15 amino acids. Germline V gene lookup returns CDR1 LNHDA and CDR2 SQIVND (reference sequence). Trimming cost V 1 base and J 1 base; bases outside gene matches: 3. The CDR3 coding sequence is TGTGCCAGTAGTATAGCGGCAGGGGGGAACACTGAAGCTTTCTTT. Translated: CASSIAAGGNTEAFF. Based on the CDR3 plus reference TRBV19 and TRBJ1-1, the full variable domain is DGGITQSPKYLFRKEGQNVTLSCEQNLNHDAMYWYRQDPGQGLRLIYYSQIVNDFQKGDIAEGYSVSREKKESFPLTVTSAQKNPTAFYLCASSIAAGGNTEAFFGQGTRLTVV.

This clone showed up just once. The chain is built from TRBV18 and TRBJ1-2; no reliable D call. The V and J ends lost 3 bases and 1 base respectively, with 15 bases between them. CDR3 length equals 16 residues. Germline values: CDR1 KGHSH, CDR2 LQKENI. The DNA of the CDR3 is TGTGCCAGCTCACCCATCACGATGACGGGTAACTATGGCTACACCTTC. Protein product: CASSPITMTGNYGYTF. The full variable domain, its missing parts supplied by reference TRBV18 and TRBJ1-2, is NAGVMQNPRHLVRRRGQEARLRCSPMKGHSHVYWYRQLPEEGLKFMVYLQKENIIDESGMPKERFSAEFPKEGPSILRIQQVVRGDSAAYFCASSPITMTGNYGYTFGSGTRLTVV.

This chain uses TRBV5-1 with TRBJ2-7, with TRBD2 matching 9 bases. The CDR3 totals 15 residues. V was pared by 4 bases and J by 3 bases, with 8 bases of the junction left unmatched. Per the germline V gene, CDR1 is SGHRS and CDR2 is YFSETQ. The CDR3 nucleotides are TGCGCCAGCAGCCCGGGAAGCGGGAGGATCTACGAGCAGTACTTC. This sequence encodes CASSPGSGRIYEQYF.

The CDR3 sequence is CASGGTSGFEEQFF. The CDR3 DNA is TGTGCCAGCGGGGGGACTAGCGGGTTTGAGGAGCAGTTCTTC. V gene TRBV2 combines with J gene TRBJ2-1; 12 positions match TRBD2. CDR1 and CDR2 from the germline V gene are SNHLY and FYNNEI. The junction had 9 bases not matched to a gene; V was cut back by 8 bases and J by 10 bases. The CDR3 sequence is 14 residues long.

The chain links TRBV7-3 to TRBJ2-5, with TRBD1 identical over 7 bases. J lost 1 base, V lost 5 bases, and 4 bases had no gene match. The germline gives CDR1 SGHTA, CDR2 FQGTGA. CDR3 size: 14 residues. This CDR3 is CASSPTGVQETQYF. The CDR3 bases are TGTGCCAGCAGCCCCACAGGGGTCCAAGAGACCCAGTACTTC.

The genes are TRBV18 and TRBJ2-1; D gene uncertain. Trimming removed 6 bases from V and 0 bases from J, with 3 bases in between. Per germline, CDR1 KGHSH and CDR2 LQKENI. CDR3 length equals 12 residues. The DNA of the CDR3 is TGTGCCAGCTCCGGCTCCTACAATGAGCAGTTCTTC. Translating it yields CASSGSYNEQFF.

The chain links TRBV28 to TRBJ2-7; 7 bases fit TRBD1. CDR1 and CDR2 from the germline V gene are MDHEN and SYDVKM. This CDR3 is built from 15 residues. With V trimmed by 5 bases and J by 2 bases, 9 bases remained unmatched. The CDR3 is CASSHIQGTAYEQYF. CDR3 bases: TGTGCCAGCAGTCACATACAGGGGACCGCCTACGAGCAGTACTTC.

This chain joins TRBV6-2 or TRBV6-3 and TRBJ2-7, with D possibly TRBD2 on 6 matching bases. Trimming removed 6 bases at V and 1 base at J, with 28 bases between. The CDR3 consists of 19 residues. Germline CDR1 and CDR2: MNHEY and SVGEGT. Here the CDR3 DNA reads TGTGCCAGCAGCCCTTCCGCGGCCGGACCCGGGGGTTCATCCTACGAGCAGTACTTC. Amino acid sequence: CASSPSAAGPGGSSYEQYF.

The V and J genes are TRBV28 and TRBJ1-2; 8 positions match TRBD1. The CDR3 has 14 amino acids. Germline CDR1 is MDHEN and CDR2 is SYDVKM. Trimming cost V 5 bases and J 10 bases; bases outside gene matches: 12. DNA of the CDR3: TGTGCCAGCAGTAAAAACCAGGGGGCGACTCCCTACACCTTC. Translation: CASSKNQGATPYTF.

CDR3 amino acids: CASSKVDRFTYEQYF. CDR3 nucleotides: TGTGCCAGCAGCAAAGTAGACAGGTTTACCTACGAGCAGTACTTC. The rearrangement uses TRBV21-1 and TRBJ2-7; TRBD1 is the table's D call and was not checked against the DNA. TRBV21-1 is described as a pseudogene. The CDR3 spans 15 residues.

About this clone itself: Other DNA sequences in this sample translate to the same CDR3. The chain uses TRBV7-9 and TRBJ2-1, with 9 bases fitting TRBD2. With 1 base clipped from V and 4 bases from J, the junction kept 5 bases outside the gene matches. This CDR3 has 16 residues. CDR1 SEHNR and CDR2 FQNEAQ come from the germline V gene (reference sequence). This chain's CDR3 is CASSLVSGGLYNEQFF. CDR3 coding DNA: TGTGCCAGCAGCTTAGTCAGCGGGGGGTTGTACAATGAGCAGTTCTTC.

The genes are TRBV15 and TRBJ1-6; 8 nucleotides agree with TRBD1. The V gene's germline CDR1 is LNHNV and CDR2 YYDKDF (reference sequence). CDR3 size: 15 residues. J was trimmed by 9 bases and V by 3 bases; bases with no gene match: 7. CDR3 amino acids: CATSSRDRNVSPLHF. DNA of the CDR3: TGTGCCACCAGCAGCCGGGACAGGAATGTTTCACCCCTCCACTTT.

Comments on this clone: Germline and junction disagree at one end, which may indicate a read error. The chain uses TRBV6-2 or TRBV6-3 and TRBJ1-4; TRBD1 might be the D (6 bases). The CDR3 is 12 residues long. Germline assignment: CDR1 MNHEY and CDR2 SVGEGT. CDR3 in DNA: TGTGCCAGCAGCCGAGGACAGCTCGTGCTCACCTTT. Translating gives CASSRGQLVLTF.

The chain has TRBV7-2 and TRBJ2-5; 11 bases are shared with TRBD1. The V gene's germline CDR1 is SGHTA and CDR2 FQGNSA. V was pared by 3 bases and J by 5 bases, with 8 bases of the junction left unmatched. The CDR3 has 16 residues. The DNA for the CDR3 is TGTGCCAGCAGCTTTTTCCCCCGGGACAGGGGGGAGACCCAGTACTTC. Amino acids: CASSFFPRDRGETQYF. The entire variable domain, with the rest obtained from reference TRBV7-2 and TRBJ2-5, is as follows: GAGVSQSPSNKVTEKGKDVELRCDPISGHTALYWYRQSLGQGLEFLIYFQGNSAPDKSGLPSDRFSAERTGGSVSTLTIQRTQQEDSAVYLCASSFFPRDRGETQYFGPGTRLLVL.

The gene calls are TRBV28 and TRBJ2-7, with TRBD2 as a possible D gene (6 bases). In germline, CDR1 is MDHEN, CDR2 SYDVKM. The V end lost 8 bases, the J end lost 7 bases, and 21 bases lay between the germline ends. The CDR3 is made up of 14 amino acids. The CDR3 region has the DNA TGTGCCAGCGTCACTGACTCGGGGGAAGAGGAGCAGTACTTC. As protein: CASVTDSGEEEQYF.

This clone occurred once. J is TRBJ2-7 and V is TRBV6-6; D is ambiguous. CDR1 and CDR2 from the germline V gene are MNHNY and SVGAGI (reference sequence). V was shortened by 3 bases and J by 4 bases, with 13 bases between the two germline ends. There are 14 residues in the CDR3. The CDR3 here is CASSYYQVWYEQYF. In DNA, the CDR3 is TGTGCCAGCAGTTATTACCAGGTCTGGTACGAGCAGTACTTC.

The genes are TRBV27 and TRBJ2-7; 7 bases agree with TRBD2. The CDR3 is 13 amino acids. Germline lookup yields CDR1 MNHEY and CDR2 SMNVEV (reference sequence). V dropped 6 bases and J dropped 4; count of bases not matched to a gene: 6. The CDR3 reads CASRGLDSYEQYF. CDR3 nucleotide sequence: TGTGCCAGCAGAGGACTAGATTCATACGAGCAGTACTTC.

This chain uses TRBV28 with TRBJ1-2, with D unresolved. This CDR3 comprises 15 residues. Per germline, CDR1 MDHEN and CDR2 SYDVKM. Trimming left V 2 bases short and J 5 bases short, with 15 bases between. The CDR3 region is CASSLIPSAGYGYTF. In nucleotides, the CDR3 is TGTGCCAGCAGTTTAATCCCCAGTGCGGGTTATGGCTACACCTTC.

V gene TRBV5-1 combines with J gene TRBJ2-1, with 8 bases matching TRBD2. Germline V gene data show CDR1 as SGHRS and CDR2 as YFSETQ. V dropped 0 bases and J dropped 4; count of bases not matched to a gene: 3. The CDR3 has 15 amino acids. CDR3 nucleotides: TGCGCCAGCAGCTTGGGGGGGACTAGTTACAATGAGCAGTTCTTC. This sequence encodes CASSLGGTSYNEQFF.

The chain employs TRBV24-1 and TRBJ2-2; TRBD2 aligns across 10 bases. The germline V gene encodes CDR1 KGHDR and CDR2 SFDVKD. Trimming took 4 bases from V and 6 from J; bases not matched to a gene: 7. This CDR3 region has 16 residues. The CDR3 region is CATSESLAGVSGELFF. The CDR3 nucleotides are TGTGCCACCAGTGAGTCCCTAGCGGGAGTCTCCGGGGAGCTGTTTTTT.

The chain employs TRBV28 and TRBJ2-3, with 9 bases lining up with TRBD2. The CDR3 runs 15 residues. The ends lost 10 bases at V and 4 bases at J; junction bases unmatched: 12. The V gene's germline CDR1 is MDHEN and CDR2 SYDVKM. This CDR3 is CATLRGGGGADTQYF. The CDR3 nucleotides are TGTGCCACCCTACGCGGCGGGGGGGGAGCAGATACGCAGTATTTT.

In its sample, this clone was seen once. J is TRBJ2-7 and V is TRBV25-1, with 13 bases identical to TRBD2. V was clipped by 8 bases and J by 3 bases; unmatched bases: 7. In germline, CDR1 is MGHDK, CDR2 SYGVNS. This CDR3 is built from 15 residues. The DNA of the CDR3 is TGTGCCAGCCGACGGGGACTAGCGGGATACTACGAGCAGTACTTC. Translation gives CASRRGLAGYYEQYF.

This sequence joins TRBV4-3 and TRBJ2-7, with D maybe TRBD1 (6 bases). V shed 0 bases and J shed 5 bases, with 11 bases lying between them. The CDR3 spans 14 residues. CDR1 is LGHNA, CDR2 YSLEER, per germline. The DNA of the CDR3 is TGCGCCAGCAGCCAAGAGATACAGGGTCACGAGCAGTACTTC. Translated: CASSQEIQGHEQYF.

The V gene is TRBV28, the J gene TRBJ2-1, with D hard to call. Looked up from germline, CDR1 is MDHEN and CDR2 is SYDVKM. The V end lost 4 bases, the J end lost 2 bases, and 12 bases lay between the germline ends. This CDR3 is 15 amino acids long. The CDR3 DNA follows: TGTGCCAGCAGTTCACTGAGCGAGACCTACAATGAGCAGTTCTTC. Encoded protein: CASSSLSETYNEQFF. Filled out from reference TRBV28 and TRBJ2-1, the complete variable domain reads DVKVTQSSRYLVKRTGEKVFLECVQDMDHENMFWYRQDPGLGLRLIYFSYDVKMKEKGDIPEGYSVSREKKERFSLILESASTNQTSMYLCASSSLSETYNEQFFGPGTRLTVL.